Each of the 4 T cell receptor beta chains below was sequenced from the same sample in a study of response to subunit inactivated influenza vaccine (dated by TCRdb to about 2018). The meaning of the sample's time point label: around 42 days after influenza vaccine administration. The library was made by RT-PCR. The sequencing machine was an Illumina HiSeq 2500. The public sequencing data were trimmed at Q25 with fastp and processed into clonotypes with MiXCR by TCRdb, which kept only in-frame beta chains. CDR3 protein sequences are deduplicated, and each keeps its most common genes and DNA. Present in this sample are approximately 500,000 distinct CDR3 sequences, roughly 13% of which were seen just once. The ten largest clonotypes hold about an eighth of the sample. Sequenced material: PBMCs from blood, taken roughly 45 days after vaccination. Source of these receptors: a man aged 50-59 years who received an inactivated influenza vaccine. Donor details come from another sample of the same person, matched by shared clones.

The V gene is TRBV20-1, the J gene TRBJ2-1, with 11 bases aligning to TRBD2. The CDR3 length is 14 residues. Unmatched junction bases numbered 8, after V lost 5 bases and J lost 8 bases. Germline loops: CDR1 DFQATT, CDR2 SNEGSKA (reference sequence). The CDR3 DNA reads as TGCAGTGCTGCAATGACTAGCGGGAAGTATGAGCAGTTCTTC. Translating it yields CSAAMTSGKYEQFF.

The V and J genes are TRBV11-3 and TRBJ2-5; D uncertain. CDR1 SGHNT and CDR2 YENEEA come from the germline V gene. V was trimmed by 5 bases and J by 0 bases, leaving 13 bases between them. The CDR3 runs to 15 residues. CDR3 DNA sequence: TGTGCCAGCAGCCCTCGGAACCACTACCAAGAGACCCAGTACTTC. This sequence encodes CASSPRNHYQETQYF.

This chain joins TRBV10-3 and TRBJ2-1; 8 bases match TRBD2. Germline V gives CDR1 ENHRY, CDR2 SYGVKD. Trimming at V came to 7 bases and at J to 0 bases, leaving 8 bases not matched to a gene. The CDR3 spans 16 residues. The CDR3 DNA follows: TGTGCCATCACTGCAGCGGGGGATAGCTCCTACAATGAGCAGTTCTTC. As protein: CAITAAGDSSYNEQFF.

This clonotype was seen ten or more times. V gene TRBV29-1 combines with J gene TRBJ2-7; 8 bases are a match to TRBD2. The CDR3 is 17 residues long. CDR1 is SQVTM and CDR2 is ANQGSEA in the germline V gene. Trimming removed 5 bases from V and 1 base from J; junction bases left unmatched: 16. The CDR3, as DNA: TGCAGCGTTCGACCCGGGACTAGTTTAGTCAGGTCCTACGAGCAGTACTTC. Protein sequence: CSVRPGTSLVRSYEQYF.